This record looks at one TCR beta chain sequence and its context. This clonotype showed up just a few times. Its antigen is still unknown. No quality values exist for individual bases; no much larger clone is one base distant. The library was obtained by PCR. At the Johns Hopkins FTIC core, DNA from the cultured CD4+ T cells underwent TCR sequencing with the Oncomine TCR Beta short-read assay. The QIAamp micro DNA kit was used to extract genomic DNA from the cultured CD4+ T cells. Oncomine TCR Beta libraries from cultured CD4+ T cells were pooled using unique dual indexes and sequenced on an Illumina iSeq 100. The source study handled its data this way. Non-productive sequences were filtered out, and CDR3s that did not start with C, did not end with F or W, or were shorter than 7 amino acids were discarded. Antigen-specific clonotypes were identified with the MANAFEST web application by comparing peptide-stimulated wells with reference and other culture wells. For a clone to be called positive, the clone needed an FDR below 0.05, an odds ratio above 5, and a productive frequency above 0.1% in at least two of three replicate wells. Cross-reactive clonotypes were defined as significantly expanded in both SARS-CoV-2 spike wells and at least one common cold coronavirus spike condition. Similarity between CDR3 sequences was evaluated in R version 3.6.1 using Levenshtein distances (stringdist) and unrooted phylogenetic trees (ape). TCRdb ran its own pipeline on the public reads, namely fastp trimming at Q25 and MiXCR clone calling, and kept in-frame beta chains. Rows with one shared CDR3 protein collapse into an entry with the most common genes and DNA. It is TCRdb's table, rather than the study itself, that gives the V and J calls and clone size. Counted in this sample were 9,600 or so distinct CDR3 sequences; roughly 52% of them appeared once. Roughly 17% of the sample belongs to the ten largest clones.

This entry comes from a study of vaccination and CD4 T cells after COVID-19 (dated by TCRdb to about 2022). A note on the overall study: The convalescent cohort included six males and four females, with two Hispanic individuals, seven Caucasians, two Asians and one multiracial person. Participants received two doses of either the Pfizer-BioNTech BNT162b2 vaccine (n=8) or the Moderna mRNA-1273 vaccine (n=2). Post-COVID blood samples were collected from convalescent patients a median of roughly 100 days after diagnosis, with a range of roughly 30 to 170 days. Post-vaccine blood samples were obtained a median of about 70 days after the second vaccine dose, with a range of about 14 to 241 days. Overlapping spike peptide pools from SARS-CoV-2 and from the common cold coronaviruses HCoV-NL63, HCoV-OC43 and HCoV-229E were used as culture stimuli. As controls, cultures received a CEFX viral epitope pool (the positive control), an HIV-1 Nef peptide pool (the negative control), or no peptide at all. In around 10 COVID-19 convalescent patients and several infection-naive healthy vaccine recipients, researchers compared the spike-specific CD4+ TCR repertoire from before mRNA vaccination with the repertoire from after. An earlier paper using these donors assessed, at the TCR clonotype level, memory CD4+ T cell crossreactivity between SARS-CoV-2 and common cold coronavirus spike proteins.

Broader findings and caveats from the paper: Although the median number of SARS-CoV-2-reactive clonotypes went up from approximately 20 after infection to 38 after vaccination, the increase was not significant. Relatively few convalescent patients were included in the study, and early timepoints after natural infection were not analyzed. Nearly all vaccine-specific clones in convalescent patients (304 of 307) were mono-reactive for SARS-CoV-2 spike rather than cross-reactive with common cold coronaviruses. Among the post-vaccine SARS-CoV-2-reactive clones in convalescent patients, a median 86.3% showed up only after vaccination, which suggests vaccine-specific priming.

The sample's treatment or condition label, decoded: 10-day PBMC culture with coronavirus spike peptide pools or control peptides (ViraFEST assay). CD4+ T cells from unexposed donors were collected before the COVID-19 pandemic (2011-2018). The ViraFEST assay, used in the study, expanded antigen-specific T cells with peptide pools and then identified the expanded clonotypes through TCR sequencing. PBMCs were cultured at fewer than 2.5 million per well in IMDM supplemented with about 5% human AB serum and around 9.5 IU/ml IL-2, with about 11 ug/ml peptide pools added. On days 3 and 7, half of the culture medium was replaced with fresh IL-2-containing medium. Once the cells had been in culture for 10 days, the EasySep CD4+ T cell isolation kit was used to isolate CD4+ T cells by negative selection. As cell numbers permitted, CD4+ T cells from unexposed donors were tested for reactivity to SARS-CoV-2 S and N and to four common cold coronavirus spike pools. Ficoll-Paque Plus gradient centrifugation was used to isolate PBMCs from whole blood, and the isolated PBMCs were then either used fresh or cryopreserved at -140C. In general, triplicate wells were set up for every culture condition. The leukapheresis product used for the unexposed donors was purchased from a commercial source.

The sample comprised CD4+ T cells from blood, cultured in vitro. The clonotype was recovered from a human donor in good health.

CDR3 protein: CASSYDSLGNTIYF. Here is the DNA: TGTGCCAGCAGTTACGACAGCTTAGGAAACACCATATATTTT. Recombination joined TRBV6-5 with TRBJ1-3, and the D gene may be TRBD1, 5 bases matching. The germline V gene specifies MNHEY as CDR1 and SVGAGI as CDR2. The junction shows trimming of 2 bases on V and 4 bases on J, plus 9 bases between the germline ends. Spanning cysteine to phenylalanine, the CDR3 consists of 14 amino acids. CDR3 DNA is the only sequence kept; it has 42 bases, read in frame from the first base.